These T cell receptor beta chains were read from a single sample in a study of cytomegalovirus exposure and HLA in healthy donors. Only in-frame clones appear in the TCRdb table, and some are missing; sequencing was by immunoSEQ multiplex PCR. The repertoire includes tens of thousands of clones, around 94% of them detected once, and 0.65% to 0.7% sits in the top ten. Sequences were obtained from PBMCs. The receptors derive from a man between 18 and 29 years old in good health and CMV-seronegative. The CDR3 runs from the conserved cysteine through the conserved F or W. A D gene is named only where the DNA matches it firmly.

D gene: TRBD2; J gene: TRBJ2-1; V gene: TRBV28; CDR3 protein: CASSLSLAGGRDDEQFF; CDR3 DNA: TGTGCCAGCAGTTTATCTCTAGCGGGAGGACGGGACGATGAGCAGTTCTTC
D gene: .; J gene: TRBJ2-7; V gene: TRBV27; CDR3 protein: CASSWSGSGKYEQYF; CDR3 DNA: TGTGCCAGCAGTTGGTCCGGGTCTGGTAAGTACGAGCAGTACTTC
D gene: .; J gene: TRBJ1-4; V gene: TRBV28; CDR3 protein: CASRGGLQEKLFF; CDR3 DNA: TGTGCCAGCAGGGGGGGGCTTCAGGAAAAACTGTTTTTT
D gene: .; J gene: TRBJ1-2; V gene: TRBV7-9; CDR3 protein: CASSHPQLYGYTF; CDR3 DNA: TGTGCCAGCAGTCATCCTCAACTCTATGGCTACACCTTC
D gene: .; J gene: TRBJ1-1; V gene: TRBV4-1; CDR3 protein: CASSQEARAGAEAFF; CDR3 DNA: TGCGCCAGCAGCCAAGAAGCCAGGGCAGGAGCTGAAGCTTTCTTT
D gene: .; J gene: TRBJ2-7; V gene: TRBV6-1; CDR3 protein: CASSDRSYEQYF; CDR3 DNA: TGTGCCAGCAGCGACAGGTCCTACGAGCAGTACTTC
D gene: TRBD2; J gene: TRBJ2-1; V gene: TRBV13; CDR3 protein: CASSLGVRTSGTNEQFF; CDR3 DNA: TGTGCCAGCAGCTTAGGAGTGAGGACTAGCGGTACCAATGAGCAGTTCTTC
D gene: TRBD2; J gene: TRBJ2-3; V gene: TRBV9; CDR3 protein: CASSPTSVTSTDTQYF; CDR3 DNA: TGTGCCAGCAGCCCCACTAGCGTCACTAGCACAGATACGCAGTATTTT
D gene: .; J gene: TRBJ2-1; V gene: TRBV2; CDR3 protein: CASSDYVAGGQPDYNEQFF; CDR3 DNA: TGTGCCAGCAGTGATTATGTTGCGGGTGGCCAGCCCGATTACAATGAGCAGTTCTTC
D gene: .; J gene: TRBJ1-1; V gene: TRBV5-1; CDR3 protein: CASSLDVPGNTEAFF; CDR3 DNA: TGCGCCAGCAGCTTGGATGTTCCGGGGAACACTGAAGCTTTCTTT